Sequencing of this T cell receptor beta chain was carried out in a study of blood T cell repertoires in COVID-19. Study-wide context: The samples span acute and convalescent COVID-19 from the United States, Italy and Spain.

Repertoires were generated with immunoSEQ multiplex PCR, while TCRdb's copy carries only in-frame clones and drops some. The sample includes under 200,000 clones, over 75% of them seen just once. The V gene lost 5 bases and the J gene lost 7 bases, with 20 bases spanning the gap. CDR3 length equals 15 residues. From germline, CDR1 is SGHTA and CDR2 FQGTGA. Source material: peripheral blood. The chain is built from TRBV7-3 and TRBJ1-2; D may be TRBD1 (6 bases). The sequence was obtained from a middle-aged man with active or convalescent COVID-19. CDR3 protein: CASSPGSRGNGGYTF. In DNA, the CDR3 is TGTGCCAGCAGCCCGGGGAGCAGGGGAAACGGTGGCTACACCTTC. Using reference TRBV7-3 and TRBJ1-2 for the parts outside the CDR3, the full variable domain is GAGVSQTPSNKVTEKGKYVELRCDPISGHTALYWYRQSLGQGPEFLIYFQGTGAADDSGLPNDRFFAVRPEGSVSTLKIQRTERGDSAVYLCASSPGSRGNGGYTFGSGTRLTVV.